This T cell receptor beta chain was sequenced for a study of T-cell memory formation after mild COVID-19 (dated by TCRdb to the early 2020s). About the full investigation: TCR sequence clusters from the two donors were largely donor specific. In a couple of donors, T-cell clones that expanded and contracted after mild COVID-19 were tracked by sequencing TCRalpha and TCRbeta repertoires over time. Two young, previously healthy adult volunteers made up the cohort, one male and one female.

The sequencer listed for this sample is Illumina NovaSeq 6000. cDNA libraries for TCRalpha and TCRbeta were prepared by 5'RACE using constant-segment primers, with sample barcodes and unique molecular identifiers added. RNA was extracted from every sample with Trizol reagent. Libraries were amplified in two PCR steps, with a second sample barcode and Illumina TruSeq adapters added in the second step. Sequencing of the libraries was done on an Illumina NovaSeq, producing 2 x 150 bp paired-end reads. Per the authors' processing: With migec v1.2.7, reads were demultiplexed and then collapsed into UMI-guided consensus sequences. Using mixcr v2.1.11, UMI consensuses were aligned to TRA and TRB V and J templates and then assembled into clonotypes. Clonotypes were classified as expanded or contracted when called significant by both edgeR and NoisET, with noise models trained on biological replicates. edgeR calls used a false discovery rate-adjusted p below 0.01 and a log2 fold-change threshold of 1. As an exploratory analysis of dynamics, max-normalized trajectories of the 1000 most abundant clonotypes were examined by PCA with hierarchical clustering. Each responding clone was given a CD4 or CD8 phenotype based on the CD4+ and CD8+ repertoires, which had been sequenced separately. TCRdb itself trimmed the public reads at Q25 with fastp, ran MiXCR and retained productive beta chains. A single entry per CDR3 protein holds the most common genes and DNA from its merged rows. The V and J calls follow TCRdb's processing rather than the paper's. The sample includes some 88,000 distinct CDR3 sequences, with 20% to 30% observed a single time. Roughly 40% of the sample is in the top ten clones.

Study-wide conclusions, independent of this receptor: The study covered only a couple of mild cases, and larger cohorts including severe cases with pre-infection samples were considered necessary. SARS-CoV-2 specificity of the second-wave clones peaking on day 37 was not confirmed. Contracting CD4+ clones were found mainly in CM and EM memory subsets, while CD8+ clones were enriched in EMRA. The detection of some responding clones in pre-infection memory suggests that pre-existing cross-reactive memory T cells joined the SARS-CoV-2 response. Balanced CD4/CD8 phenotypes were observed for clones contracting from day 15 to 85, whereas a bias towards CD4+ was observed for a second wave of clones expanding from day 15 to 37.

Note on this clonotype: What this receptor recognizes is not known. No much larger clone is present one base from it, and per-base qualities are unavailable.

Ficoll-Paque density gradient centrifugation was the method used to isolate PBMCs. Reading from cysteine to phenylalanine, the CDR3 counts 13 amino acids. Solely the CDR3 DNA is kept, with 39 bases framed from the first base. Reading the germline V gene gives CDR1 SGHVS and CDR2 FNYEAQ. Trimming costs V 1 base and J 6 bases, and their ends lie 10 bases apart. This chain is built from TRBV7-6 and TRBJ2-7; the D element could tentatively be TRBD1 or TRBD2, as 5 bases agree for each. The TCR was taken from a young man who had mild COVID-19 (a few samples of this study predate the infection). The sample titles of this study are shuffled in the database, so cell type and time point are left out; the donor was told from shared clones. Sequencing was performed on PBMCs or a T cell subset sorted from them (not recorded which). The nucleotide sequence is TGTGCCAGCAGCTTAGATGGTGGGGGCGAGCAGTACTTC. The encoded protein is CASSLDGGGEQYF.